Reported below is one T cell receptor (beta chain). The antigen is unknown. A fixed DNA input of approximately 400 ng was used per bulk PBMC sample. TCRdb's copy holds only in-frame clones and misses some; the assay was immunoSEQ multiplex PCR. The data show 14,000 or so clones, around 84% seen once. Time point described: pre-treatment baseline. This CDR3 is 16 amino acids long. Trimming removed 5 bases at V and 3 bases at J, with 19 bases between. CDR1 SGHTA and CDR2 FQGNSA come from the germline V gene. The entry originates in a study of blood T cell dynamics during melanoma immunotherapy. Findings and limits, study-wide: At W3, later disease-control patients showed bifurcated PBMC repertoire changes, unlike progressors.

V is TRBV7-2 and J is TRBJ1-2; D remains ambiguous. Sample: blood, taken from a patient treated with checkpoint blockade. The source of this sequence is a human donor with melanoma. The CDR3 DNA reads TGTGCCAGCAGCGTTCCCCTGGAGGGCGCAGACTATGGCTACACCTTC. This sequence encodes CASSVPLEGADYGYTF.